The entry that follows covers one T cell receptor beta chain sequence. What it recognizes is unknown. This sample was taken from a study of early T cells in non-severe SARS-CoV-2 infection. Overall study results and limits: Lookups in VDJdb leaned toward anti-spike CD8 responses and missed private and CD4 specificities.

One entry per CDR3 protein, called by TCRdb with MiXCR from the 5' RACE reads. The data contain roughly 110,000 distinct CDR3 sequences, 11% of them seen just once; the ten biggest clones take up about 8.1%. Germline-derived CDR1 and CDR2 are DFQATT and SNEGSKA (reference sequence). V shed 6 bases and J shed 5 bases, with 15 bases lying between them. The CDR3 covers 13 residues. Sequenced: whole blood. The TCR comes from an adult who was a healthcare worker with PCR-confirmed SARS-CoV-2 infection or an uninfected control (not recorded which). The chain employs TRBV20-1 and TRBJ2-3; the D gene is possibly TRBD1 (5 bases). Here the CDR3 reads CSAGQGNGDTQYF. In DNA, the CDR3 is TGCAGTGCGGGGCAGGGTAATGGAGATACGCAGTATTTT.